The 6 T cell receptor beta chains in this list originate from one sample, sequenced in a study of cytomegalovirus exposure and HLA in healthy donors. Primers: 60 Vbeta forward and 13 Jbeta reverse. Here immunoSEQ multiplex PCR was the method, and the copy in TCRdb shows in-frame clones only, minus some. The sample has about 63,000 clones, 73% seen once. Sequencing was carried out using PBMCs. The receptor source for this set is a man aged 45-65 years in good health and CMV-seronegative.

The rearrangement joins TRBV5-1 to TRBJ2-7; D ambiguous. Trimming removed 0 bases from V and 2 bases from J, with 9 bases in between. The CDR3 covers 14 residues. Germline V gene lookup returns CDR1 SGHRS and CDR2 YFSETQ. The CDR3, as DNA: TGCGCCAGCAGCTTGGGAGGTAGGACCTACGAGCAGTACTTC. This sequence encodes CASSLGGRTYEQYF.

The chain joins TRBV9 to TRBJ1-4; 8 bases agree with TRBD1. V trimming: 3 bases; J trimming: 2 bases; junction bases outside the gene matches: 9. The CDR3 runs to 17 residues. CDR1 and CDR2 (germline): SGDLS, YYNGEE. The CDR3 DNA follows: TGTGCCAGCAGCGGGGGCAGGGGGCTAAGGACTAATGAAAAACTGTTTTTT. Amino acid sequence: CASSGGRGLRTNEKLFF.

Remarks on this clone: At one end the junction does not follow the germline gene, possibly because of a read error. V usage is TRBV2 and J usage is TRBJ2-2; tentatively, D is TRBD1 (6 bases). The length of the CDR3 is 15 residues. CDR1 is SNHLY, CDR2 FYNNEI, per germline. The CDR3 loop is CASGDTLGGMGELFF. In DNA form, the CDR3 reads TGTGCCAGCGGTGACACGTTAGGGGGTATGGGGGAGCTGTTTTTT.

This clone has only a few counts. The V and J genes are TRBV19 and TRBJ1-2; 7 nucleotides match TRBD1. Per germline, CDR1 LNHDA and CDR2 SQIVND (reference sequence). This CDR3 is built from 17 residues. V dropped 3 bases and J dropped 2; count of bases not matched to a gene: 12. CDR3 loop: CASSIPSDRSGNYGYTF. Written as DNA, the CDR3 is TGTGCCAGTAGTATCCCTTCGGACAGGTCGGGGAACTATGGCTACACCTTC.

The CDR3 spells CASSLSSGQTNTEAFF. The CDR3 region has the DNA TGTGCCAGCAGTTTATCATCAGGACAAACGAACACTGAAGCTTTCTTT. The V gene is TRBV27, the J gene TRBJ1-1, with TRBD1 as a possible D gene (5 bases). With 0 bases removed from V and 1 base from J, the gap between germline ends came to 12 bases. The CDR3 is 16 amino acids. CDR1 and CDR2 from the germline V gene are MNHEY and SMNVEV (reference sequence).

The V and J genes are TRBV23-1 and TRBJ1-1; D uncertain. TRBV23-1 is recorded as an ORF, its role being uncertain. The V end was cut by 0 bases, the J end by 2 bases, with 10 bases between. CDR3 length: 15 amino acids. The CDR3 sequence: CASSQSFQDNTEAFF. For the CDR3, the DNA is TGCGCCAGCAGTCAATCGTTCCAGGATAACACTGAAGCTTTCTTT.